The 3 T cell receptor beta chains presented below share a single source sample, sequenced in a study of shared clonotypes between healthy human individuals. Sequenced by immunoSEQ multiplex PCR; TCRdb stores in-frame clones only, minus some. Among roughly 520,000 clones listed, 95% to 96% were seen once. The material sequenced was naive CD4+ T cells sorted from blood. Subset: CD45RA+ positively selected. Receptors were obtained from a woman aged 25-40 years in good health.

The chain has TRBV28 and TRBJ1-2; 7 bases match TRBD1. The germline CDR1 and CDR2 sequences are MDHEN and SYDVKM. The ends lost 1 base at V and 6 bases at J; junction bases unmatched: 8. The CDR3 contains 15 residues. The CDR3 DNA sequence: TGTGCCAGCAGTTTATTTACAGGGGACGGGGATGGCTACACCTTC. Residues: CASSLFTGDGDGYTF.

The CDR3: CASSLRQGADYGYTF. The CDR3 region has the DNA TGTGCCAGCAGCTTACGGCAGGGGGCGGACTATGGCTACACCTTC. The chain uses TRBV7-2 and TRBJ1-2; 8 bases line up with TRBD1. Germline V gives CDR1 SGHTA, CDR2 FQGNSA. V was clipped by 2 bases and J by 3 bases; unmatched bases: 5. The CDR3 has 15 amino acids.

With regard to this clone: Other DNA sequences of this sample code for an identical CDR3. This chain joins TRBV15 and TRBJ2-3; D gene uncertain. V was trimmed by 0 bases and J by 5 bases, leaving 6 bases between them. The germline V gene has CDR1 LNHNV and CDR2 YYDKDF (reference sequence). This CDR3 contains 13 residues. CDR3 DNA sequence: TGTGCCACCAGCAGAGATTTAGGAGATACGCAGTATTTT. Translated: CATSRDLGDTQYF.